One and the same sample provided the 17 T cell receptor beta chains below, sequenced in a study of blood T cell repertoires in COVID-19. Produced via immunoSEQ multiplex PCR; TCRdb's table is partial and in-frame only. Altogether 250,000 or so clones are present, approximately 89% being singletons, with the ten largest covering 8.5% to 9%. The sample comprised peripheral blood. These receptors all stem from a middle-aged man with active or convalescent COVID-19.

The chain couples TRBV11-2 to TRBJ1-2, with 8 bases aligning to TRBD1. The germline CDR1 and CDR2 sequences are SGHAT and FQNNGV. The CDR3 has 16 residues. Trimming removed 3 bases from V and 1 base from J; junction bases left unmatched: 7. CDR3 nucleotide sequence: TGTGCCAGCAGCTTGGGACAGGCCCTTATTAACTATGGCTACACCTTC. Protein sequence: CASSLGQALINYGYTF.

V is TRBV4-1 and J is TRBJ1-2; D is unclear. V was pared by 3 bases and J by 6 bases, with 14 bases between. The CDR3 runs to 14 residues. In germline, CDR1 is MGHRA, CDR2 YSYEKL. The chain's CDR3 is CASSQGSHTDGYTF. In DNA form, the CDR3 reads TGCGCCAGCAGCCAGGGCAGCCACACGGATGGCTACACCTTC.

On this clone: Because the CDR3 is missing its conserved closing phenylalanine or tryptophan, this is likely a read error. The DNA is left out, because the CDR3 cannot be placed on it with certainty; the CDR3 is given as TCRdb lists it. The chain recombines TRBV11-2 with TRBJ1-4. Per the germline V gene, CDR1 is SGHAT and CDR2 is FQNNGV. The CDR3 contains 12 residues when both ends are counted. The CDR3 loop reads CASSLDATGVGC.

The chain uses TRBV24-1 and TRBJ2-2, with TRBD1 matching 8 bases. The CDR3 is made up of 17 amino acids. The V segment lost 5 bases and the J segment 5 bases; nucleotides outside the gene matches: 12. Germline V gene sequence: CDR1 KGHDR, CDR2 SFDVKD. CDR3 amino acids: CATSARTGLGGTGELFF. CDR3 nucleotide sequence: TGTGCCACCAGTGCGAGGACAGGGCTCGGTGGTACCGGGGAGCTGTTTTTT.

J is TRBJ2-1 and V is TRBV5-1, with 11 bases identical to TRBD2. Trimming cost V 1 base and J 2 bases; bases outside gene matches: 2. Per the germline V gene, CDR1 is SGHRS and CDR2 is YFSETQ. The CDR3 extends over 16 amino acids. CDR3 in amino acids: CASSLSSGGTYNEQFF. The CDR3 nucleotides read TGCGCCAGCAGCTTGTCTAGCGGGGGGACCTACAATGAGCAGTTCTTC.

The chain employs TRBV3-1 (or the pseudogene TRBV3-2) and TRBJ2-5, with a tentative D call TRBD1 (6 bases). The CDR3 sequence is 13 residues long. Per germline, CDR1 LGHDT and CDR2 YNNKEL (reference sequence). The V end was cut by 8 bases, the J end by 3 bases, with 13 bases between. The CDR3 DNA is TGTGCCAGCCACAAACAGGGAGAAGAGACCCAGTACTTC. Translating gives CASHKQGEETQYF.

The chain couples TRBV5-1 to TRBJ2-3; D ambiguous. The V end lost 4 bases, the J end lost 2 bases, and 8 bases lay between the germline ends. The germline V gene has CDR1 SGHRS and CDR2 YFSETQ. The CDR3 is 13 amino acids. The CDR3 here is CASSPRLTDTQYF. DNA for the CDR3: TGCGCCAGCAGCCCACGACTCACAGATACGCAGTATTTT.

The chain carries TRBV5-4 and TRBJ2-5, with D perhaps TRBD1 (5 bases). CDR3 length: 14 amino acids. Per germline, CDR1 SGHNT and CDR2 YYREEE (reference sequence). V was trimmed by 0 bases and J by 6 bases, leaving 12 bases between them. In DNA form, the CDR3 reads TGTGCCAGCAGCTTGGAGCAGGGCGTGCAGACCCAGTACTTC. It translates to CASSLEQGVQTQYF.

The chain links TRBV3-1 (or the pseudogene TRBV3-2) to TRBJ2-7; 9 bases match TRBD1. This CDR3 comprises 19 residues. V lost 4 bases to trimming and J lost 2 bases; unmatched junction nucleotides: 18. Looked up from germline, CDR1 is LGHDT and CDR2 is YNNKEL (reference sequence). The CDR3 DNA follows: TGTGCCAGCAGCCGCCTCCGGGACAGGGTGTTTTTAGTGGCCTACGAGCAGTACTTC. It is translated as CASSRLRDRVFLVAYEQYF.

CDR3 loop: CASSPRPGRYEQYF. In DNA form, the CDR3 reads TGTGCCAGCAGCCCGAGACCCGGGAGGTACGAGCAGTACTTC. The chain employs TRBV9 and TRBJ2-7; 7 nucleotides line up with TRBD2. The CDR3 is 14 residues long. Germline values: CDR1 SGDLS, CDR2 YYNGEE. With 4 bases clipped from V and 4 bases from J, the junction kept 8 bases outside the gene matches. Drawing the rest from reference TRBV9 and TRBJ2-7, the complete variable domain is DSGVTQTPKHLITATGQRVTLRCSPRSGDLSVYWYQQSLDQGLQFLIQYYNGEERAKGNILERFSAQQFPDLHSELNLSSLELGDSALYFCASSPRPGRYEQYFGPGTRLTVT.

The chain joins TRBV12-5 to TRBJ2-1; TRBD2 agrees at 7 bases. Per germline, CDR1 LGHNT and CDR2 FRNRAP. V gave up 6 bases and J gave up 15 bases; unmatched junction bases: 8. This CDR3 comprises 11 residues. CDR3 DNA: TGTGCTAGTGGCGAGACTAGCTCCGGGTTCTTC. As protein: CASGETSSGFF. The whole variable domain, remainder taken from reference TRBV12-5 and TRBJ2-1, is DARVTQTPRHKVTEMGQEVTMRCQPILGHNTVFWYRQTMMQGLELLAYFRNRAPLDDSGMPKDRFSAEMPDATLATLKIQPSEPRDSAVYFCASGETSSGFFGPGTRLTVL.

This chain connects TRBV10-3 to TRBJ1-5; D uncertain. This CDR3 is built from 14 residues. Germline V gives CDR1 ENHRY, CDR2 SYGVKD. Deletions cut 2 bases from V and 4 bases from J, with 9 bases between. This CDR3 is CAISERMENQPQHF. The CDR3 bases are TGTGCCATCAGTGAGCGGATGGAGAATCAGCCCCAGCATTTT.

This chain uses TRBV4-1 with TRBJ2-5; D is perhaps TRBD2 (5 bases). Germline assignment: CDR1 MGHRA and CDR2 YSYEKL. V lost 5 bases and J lost 3, with 13 bases in between. The CDR3 length is 14 residues. CDR3 amino acids: CASSLRTREETQYF. As DNA, the CDR3 is TGCGCCAGCAGCTTACGCACTAGGGAAGAGACCCAGTACTTC.

This chain joins TRBV9 and TRBJ2-7; 9 nucleotides match TRBD1. Trimming took 4 bases from V and 2 from J; bases not matched to a gene: 10. Per the germline V gene, CDR1 is SGDLS and CDR2 is YYNGEE. This CDR3 region has 16 residues. CDR3 sequence reads: CASSPTTGGNAYEQYF. The CDR3 DNA is TGTGCCAGCAGCCCAACGACAGGGGGTAACGCCTACGAGCAGTACTTC.

The chain carries TRBV14 and TRBJ2-1; TRBD2 matches at 11 bases. Germline trimming cut 4 bases from V and 7 bases from J; bases unmatched to any gene: 6. Germline CDR1 is SGHDN and CDR2 is FVKESK. The CDR3 is 15 amino acids. CDR3 in amino acids: CASSRMLAGGNEQFF. In nucleotides, the CDR3 is TGTGCCAGCAGCCGAATGTTAGCGGGAGGGAATGAGCAGTTCTTC.

This rearrangement joins TRBV30 to TRBJ2-3, with D maybe TRBD1 (6 bases). V gave up 5 bases and J gave up 5 bases, with 20 bases separating them. This CDR3 has 15 amino acids. Germline V gene lookup returns CDR1 GTSNPN and CDR2 SVGIG (reference sequence). CDR3: CAWQTGLFGVDTQYF. CDR3 bases: TGTGCCTGGCAAACAGGGCTGTTTGGAGTAGATACGCAGTATTTT.

The chain links TRBV6-1 to TRBJ2-7; 8 nucleotides agree with TRBD2. CDR1 MNHNS and CDR2 SASEGT come from the germline V gene. The CDR3 is 15 amino acids. With V trimmed by 3 bases and J by 0 bases, 4 bases remained unmatched. The CDR3 DNA reads as TGTGCCAGCAGTGAGATAGCGGGAACCTCCTACGAGCAGTACTTC. This gives the protein CASSEIAGTSYEQYF.